Listed below are T cell receptor beta chains from one sample, sequenced in a study of Graves' ophthalmopathy and Graves' hyperthyroidism. MiXCR, applied by TCRdb to the multiplex PCR reads, yields one record per CDR3 protein. This table holds more than 1,000,000 distinct CDR3 sequences, about two fifths found once. Source material: peripheral blood or thyroid tissue (not recorded which). All receptors derive from an adult man with Graves' hyperthyroidism. The conserved cysteine and the conserved F or W are not part of the CDR3 here.

>TRBV9|TRBJ1-5
ASSPDASNQPQH
>TRBV25-1|TRBJ1-2
ASSLVGRGGAYGYT
>TRBV25-1|TRBJ2-5
ASSARGTPKGKETQY
>TRBV9|TRBJ2-7
ASSVGGAGGMGEQY
>TRBV6-2/TRBV6-3|TRBJ2-7
ASSNLEWHEQY
>TRBV27|TRBJ1-2
ASSLSRDRDYGYT
>TRBV6-6|TRBJ1-4
ASGSTGVDEKLF
>TRBV7-8|TRBJ2-7
ASSITRGSEQY
>TRBV7-6|TRBJ2-5
ASSLAHFGETQY
>TRBV14|TRBJ2-2
ASSQFRGLDTGELF
>TRBV15|TRBJ1-5
ATSRGGRVQDIQPQH
>TRBV6-2/TRBV6-3|TRBJ2-7
ASSDFIVEQY
>TRBV7-6|TRBJ2-7
ASSFDGVSYEQY
>TRBV20-1|TRBJ2-2
SAPDRTGELF
>TRBV11-2|TRBJ1-6
ASSTPGQGYSPLH
>TRBV5-1|TRBJ2-7
ASSLAAAGQGSGEQY
>TRBV12-3/TRBV12-4|TRBJ2-2
ASRRSGVPNTGELF
>TRBV20-1|TRBJ1-5
SARDVAGGKSGWNYQPQH
>TRBV7-2|TRBJ1-6
ASSTRGEGSPLH
>TRBV10-3|TRBJ1-2
AISERQGPGYGYT
>TRBV10-3|TRBJ2-6
AISLAGTGANVLT
>TRBV7-2|TRBJ1-1
ASSPRQGGRWTEAF
>TRBV12-3/TRBV12-4|TRBJ2-2
ASSSEGLERGGLF
>TRBV10-3|TRBJ1-6
AISRAVHNSPLH
>TRBV7-2|TRBJ2-7
ASSLVGTGGGRYEQY
>TRBV11-3|TRBJ1-4
ASSDLGGWGRNEKLF
>TRBV10-3|TRBJ2-7
AISGTSGRPPSYEQY
>TRBV7-2|TRBJ1-5
ASSLPSGNQPQH
>TRBV12-3/TRBV12-4|TRBJ2-7
ASSFLGGGYEQY